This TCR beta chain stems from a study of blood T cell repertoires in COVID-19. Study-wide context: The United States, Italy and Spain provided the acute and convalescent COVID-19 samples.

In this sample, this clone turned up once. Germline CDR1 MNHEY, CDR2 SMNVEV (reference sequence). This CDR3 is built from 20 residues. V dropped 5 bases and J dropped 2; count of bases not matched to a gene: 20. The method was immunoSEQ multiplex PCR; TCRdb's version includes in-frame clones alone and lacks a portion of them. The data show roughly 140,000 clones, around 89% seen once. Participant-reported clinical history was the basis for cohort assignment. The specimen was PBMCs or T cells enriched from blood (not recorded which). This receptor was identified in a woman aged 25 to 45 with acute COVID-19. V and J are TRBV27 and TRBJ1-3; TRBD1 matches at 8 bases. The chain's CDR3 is CASSRLLPASGQGAGNTIYF. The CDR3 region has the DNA TGTGCCAGCAGTCGTTTACTACCCGCAAGTGGACAGGGTGCTGGAAACACCATATATTTT.